The T cell receptor beta chain described here comes from a study of OX40 agonist ivuxolimab in advanced cancers. Study summary: The study treated patients with ivuxolimab, an agonistic anti-OX40 (CD134) antibody. Patients in dose escalation had liver, melanoma, kidney or head and neck cancers. The study reported partial responses in three patients: one hepatocellular carcinoma, two cutaneous melanoma. The study, taken as a whole, reports: Part of the nonresponder group also had normalized T-cell clonal expansion that was low.

The data were produced by immunoSEQ multiplex PCR, yet TCRdb's version contains in-frame clones alone and is incomplete. The sample comprises over 60,000 clones, 80% to 90% of which are singletons, and 0.85% to 0.95% rests with the top ten. The germline V gene encodes CDR1 SGHDT and CDR2 YYEEEE. The length of the CDR3 is 15 residues. V was clipped by 4 bases and J by 2 bases; unmatched bases: 8. This clone was recorded a few times. The antigen is not known. The source is an adult with an advanced solid tumor such as melanoma, head and neck, liver or kidney cancer. This specimen was CD4+ or CD8+ T cells sorted from blood, taken in a trial of the OX40 agonist ivuxolimab. The rearrangement uses TRBV5-6 and TRBJ1-1, with 7 bases identical to TRBD1. CDR3 sequence (DNA): TGTGCCAGCAGCCGAGCAGGGGGGAGTAACACTGAAGCTTTCTTT. Translating it yields CASSRAGGSNTEAFF.